A single sample gave rise to the 13 T cell receptor beta chains below, sequenced in a study of lymphopenia after photon versus proton radiotherapy. Produced via immunoSEQ multiplex PCR; TCRdb's table is partial and in-frame only. The repertoire holds roughly 25,000 clones, with 75% to 90% as singletons. The sequences come from peripheral blood, collected from a patient treated with photon-based radiotherapy. Source of these receptors: a man aged 25-40 years with gastric cancer.

The chain couples TRBV2 to TRBJ1-2, with D hard to call. The V end lost 4 bases, the J end lost 1 base, and 13 bases lay between the germline ends. The CDR3 sequence is 15 residues long. From germline, CDR1 is SNHLY and CDR2 FYNNEI. CDR3 sequence reads: CASSGAAKLNYGYTF. The CDR3, as DNA: TGTGCCAGCAGTGGTGCGGCTAAACTTAACTATGGCTACACCTTC.

J is TRBJ1-5 and V is TRBV5-7, with D unresolved. TRBV5-7 is an ORF, with its function uncertain. The V gene lost 0 bases and the J gene lost 0 bases, with 10 bases spanning the gap. There are 16 residues in the CDR3. CDR3 in amino acids: CASSLAGGPSNQPQHF. CDR3 DNA: TGTGCCAGCAGCTTGGCAGGCGGACCTAGCAATCAGCCCCAGCATTTT.

The chain couples TRBV5-1 to TRBJ1-6; 7 positions agree with TRBD1. The J segment lost 7 bases and the V segment lost 4 bases, leaving 8 bases of the junction unmatched. The germline CDR1 and CDR2 sequences are SGHRS and YFSETQ. This CDR3 comprises 15 residues. CDR3 DNA: TGCGCCAGCAGCCCCTTCGGGACAGAAAATTCACCCCTCCACTTT. The encoded protein is CASSPFGTENSPLHF.

The chain couples TRBV5-5 to TRBJ2-5; D is perhaps TRBD1 or TRBD2 (6 bases each). This CDR3 has 16 amino acids. V shed 4 bases and J shed 2 bases, with 18 bases lying between them. Germline V gene data show CDR1 as SGHKS and CDR2 as YYEKEE (reference sequence). The CDR3 coding sequence is TGTGCCAGCAGCCCGAATCCCGGGGGCCCTCAAGAGACCCAGTACTTC. This encodes CASSPNPGGPQETQYF.

The J gene is TRBJ1-5, the V gene TRBV28, with D unclear. The germline V and J ends were trimmed by 3 bases and 1 base, with 16 bases remaining between them. The CDR3 length is 17 residues. Germline CDR1 MDHEN, CDR2 SYDVKM. CDR3 bases: TGTGCCAGCAGTTTTGGCTGGTCTCGGGAAAGCAATCAGCCCCAGCATTTT. Protein: CASSFGWSRESNQPQHF.

The chain carries TRBV7-6 and TRBJ2-7; TRBD2 aligns across 9 bases. CDR1 and CDR2 from the germline V gene are SGHVS and FNYEAQ. The CDR3 runs 16 residues. Trimming cost V 5 bases and J 2 bases; bases outside gene matches: 10. The CDR3 region is CASSPSETSGTYEQYF. The CDR3 DNA is TGTGCCAGCAGCCCTTCCGAGACTAGCGGTACCTACGAGCAGTACTTC.

J is TRBJ2-7 and V is TRBV5-4; a possible D gene is TRBD2 (6 bases). Germline lookup yields CDR1 SGHNT and CDR2 YYREEE (reference sequence). V lost 5 bases, J lost 3 bases, and 21 bases lay in between. The CDR3 has 16 residues. The CDR3: CASSSVNRDSHYEQYF. Here the CDR3 DNA reads TGTGCCAGCAGTTCCGTTAACCGGGACTCTCACTACGAGCAGTACTTC.

This chain uses TRBV14 with TRBJ2-2, with D perhaps matching TRBD1 (6 bases). Per germline, CDR1 SGHDN and CDR2 FVKESK. V lost 3 bases and J lost 4, with 12 bases in between. This CDR3 spans 15 amino acids. In DNA form, the CDR3 reads TGTGCCAGCAGCCATCTAGGACAGTCCACCGGGGAGCTGTTTTTT. Amino acids: CASSHLGQSTGELFF.

This clone has just one count. The chain combines TRBV18 with TRBJ2-5; no reliable D call. Trimming took 1 base from V and 2 from J, leaving 5 bases between them. Germline CDR1 is KGHSH and CDR2 is LQKENI. The CDR3 contains 13 residues. The CDR3 spells CASSPRDQETQYF. In DNA, the CDR3 is TGTGCCAGCTCACCACGCGATCAAGAGACCCAGTACTTC.

V usage is TRBV27 and J usage is TRBJ1-2, with D possibly TRBD1 on 6 matching bases. From germline, CDR1 is MNHEY and CDR2 SMNVEV (reference sequence). Trimming took 7 bases from V and 0 from J, leaving 12 bases between them. There are 14 residues in the CDR3. CDR3 protein: CASKPGVANYGYTF. CDR3 nucleotide sequence: TGTGCCAGCAAGCCAGGGGTTGCTAACTATGGCTACACCTTC.

The V call is TRBV18, the J call TRBJ2-7, with D tentatively TRBD1 or TRBD2 (6 bases each). The CDR3 contains 14 residues. V lost 6 bases and J 7 bases, leaving 19 bases between the germline ends. Germline assignment: CDR1 KGHSH and CDR2 LQKENI. CDR3 loop: CASSEGGLGFEQYF. CDR3 bases: TGTGCCAGCTCTGAAGGGGGACTTGGTTTTGAGCAGTACTTC.

This sequence joins TRBV19 and TRBJ1-5; D is unclear. Trimming stripped 5 bases from V and 5 bases from J, with 10 bases between. Germline CDR1 reads LNHDA; CDR2 reads SQIVND (reference sequence). CDR3 size: 13 residues. CDR3 coding DNA: TGTGCCAGTAGTTATAGGGAATATCAGCCCCAGCATTTT. Protein product: CASSYREYQPQHF.

The gene calls are TRBV11-2 and TRBJ2-3; 7 bases line up with TRBD2. V trimming: 0 bases; J trimming: 3 bases; junction bases outside the gene matches: 3. The CDR3 has 15 amino acids. Germline V gives CDR1 SGHAT, CDR2 FQNNGV. The CDR3 nucleotides read TGTGCCAGCAGCTTAGAAAGACTAGCAACAGATACGCAGTATTTT. It translates to CASSLERLATDTQYF. Together with reference TRBV11-2 and TRBJ2-3, the CDR3 gives the full variable domain: EAGVAQSPRYKIIEKRQSVAFWCNPISGHATLYWYQQILGQGPKLLIQFQNNGVVDDSQLPKDRFSAERLKGVDSTLKIQPAKLEDSAVYLCASSLERLATDTQYFGPGTRLTVL.